This T cell receptor beta chain stems from a study of identical twins (dated by TCRdb to 2016 to 2018). Some background on the complete study: To test whether fetal clonotypes persist, the study used deep sequencing on TCR alpha and beta repertoires from monozygotic twins, unrelated adults of various ages, and cord blood. Replicate twin experiments were performed at different times using different library preparation protocols to rule out contamination. What the authors observed across the whole study: Recombination models systematically underestimated out-of-frame TCR alpha sharing in monozygotic twins but agreed with sharing between unrelated individuals. Because the same donors could not be followed over many years, the conclusions relied on cross-sectional statistical analysis. Fewer insertions were carried by abundant cord blood beta clonotypes; a weaker similar trend was observed in young adult naive repertoires, while no such trend was observed in memory repertoires. The excess sharing between twins in beta out-of-frame sequences was weaker because fewer shared sequences reduced the signal-to-noise ratio. Zero-insertion analyses could be partly confounded by invariant T cells such as MAIT and iNKT, although diverse VJ usage argued against such confounding for most clonotypes. Out-of-frame TCR alpha sequences shared between twins showed an excess of low generation-probability sequences compared with coincidental sharing between unrelated individuals.

Library preparation used 5' RACE. Sequencing was carried out with an Illumina HiSeq 2000. Template switching introduced a universal primer binding site; the final cDNA contained a unique molecular identifier, enabling accurate counting of TCR cDNA molecules. Specific primers in the conserved constant-segment region were used to synthesize first-strand cDNA for TCR alpha and beta chains. To control for contamination, every cDNA library was double barcoded, receiving both a SMART-Mk sample barcode and Illumina barcodes. TruSeq adapter sequences, together with Illumina sample barcodes, were added in two successive PCR steps. The TCR alpha and beta cDNA libraries were sequenced on the Illumina HiSeq platform using custom primers. The published analysis was carried out like this. MiGEC processed the raw reads to extract unique molecular identifiers, while MiXCR was used to determine the CDR3 positions. For each individual, recombination models were inferred using an EM algorithm with the repgenHMM and IGoR tools. Shared clonotype analysis was performed with the tcR package in R, normalizing sharing by the product of cloneset sizes. Out-of-frame nonproductive sequences were analyzed to study raw recombination free of thymic and clonal selection effects. The public reads were reprocessed in TCRdb via fastp at Q25 and MiXCR, keeping in-frame beta chains. Rows with a matching CDR3 protein are joined into one entry that keeps the most common DNA and genes. TCRdb assigned the V and J calls; the authors' analysis was not used. In this sample the table shows some 1,700,000 distinct CDR3 sequences, less than 40% of which occur a single time. 0.27% of the sample is taken by the ten largest.

CDR1 and CDR2, looked up from the germline V gene, are SGHRS and YFSETQ. Trimming removed 1 base from V and 6 bases from J; the gene matches leave 3 bases unexplained. Counted from cysteine to phenylalanine, this CDR3 has 13 amino acids. Here the CDR3 DNA is all that survives: 39 bases in frame from base 1. Comments on this clonotype: Its antigen remains undetermined. The record has no base qualities; no much larger clone is one base away.

All donors were healthy Caucasians. The receptor's source is a newborn girl in good health. The sequence is built from TRBV5-1 and TRBJ1-1, and TRBD1 aligns with 7 junction nucleotides. Sequencing was carried out using cord blood. At the DNA level, the sequence is TGCGCCAGCAGCTTGAGGGACAGAGCTGAAGCTTTCTTT. This yields the protein CASSLRDRAEAFF.